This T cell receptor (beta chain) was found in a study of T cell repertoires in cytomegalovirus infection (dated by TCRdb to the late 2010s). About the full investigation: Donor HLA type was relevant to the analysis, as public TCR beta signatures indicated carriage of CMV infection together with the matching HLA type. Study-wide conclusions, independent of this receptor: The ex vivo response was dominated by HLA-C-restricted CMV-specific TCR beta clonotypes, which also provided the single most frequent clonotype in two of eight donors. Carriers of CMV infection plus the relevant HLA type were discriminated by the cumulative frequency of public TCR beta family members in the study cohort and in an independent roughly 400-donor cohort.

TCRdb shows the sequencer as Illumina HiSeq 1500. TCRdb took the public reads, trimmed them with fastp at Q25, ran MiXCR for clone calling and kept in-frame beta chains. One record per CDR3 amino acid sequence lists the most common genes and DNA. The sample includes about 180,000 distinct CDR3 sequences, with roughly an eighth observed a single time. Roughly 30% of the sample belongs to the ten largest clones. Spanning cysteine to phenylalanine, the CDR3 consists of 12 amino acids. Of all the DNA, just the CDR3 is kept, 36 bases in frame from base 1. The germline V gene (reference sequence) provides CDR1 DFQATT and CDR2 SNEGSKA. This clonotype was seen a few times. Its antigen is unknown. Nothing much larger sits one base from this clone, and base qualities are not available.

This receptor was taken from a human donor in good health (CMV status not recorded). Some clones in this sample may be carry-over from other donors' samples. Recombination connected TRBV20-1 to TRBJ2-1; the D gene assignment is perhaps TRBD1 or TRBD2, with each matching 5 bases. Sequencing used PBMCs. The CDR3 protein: CSGGGTYNEQFF. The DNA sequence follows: TGCAGCGGTGGGGGTACTTACAATGAGCAGTTCTTC.